A single sample gave rise to the 21 T cell receptor beta chains below, sequenced in a study of cytomegalovirus exposure and HLA in healthy donors. PCR employed 60 Vbeta and 13 Jbeta primers. Sequencing used immunoSEQ multiplex PCR; TCRdb keeps in-frame clones, though not all of them. Among some 200,000 clones, about 83% were seen once, and the ten largest hold about 16%. The material sequenced was PBMCs. The receptors here all came from a middle-aged man in good health and CMV-seronegative.

The chain carries TRBV5-1 and TRBJ2-3; a weak D match, TRBD2 (6 bases). Germline V gene sequence: CDR1 SGHRS, CDR2 YFSETQ. V gave up 3 bases and J gave up 0 bases, with 11 bases separating them. CDR3 length: 15 residues. The CDR3 DNA reads as TGCGCCAGCAGCTCCGGGGGAGGTAGCACAGATACGCAGTATTTT. Protein product: CASSSGGGSTDTQYF.

V is TRBV11-2 and J is TRBJ1-1, with TRBD1 matching 7 bases. Germline lookup yields CDR1 SGHAT and CDR2 FQNNGV. After removal of 5 bases from V and 10 bases from J, the junction contained 19 bases not matched to a gene. The CDR3 contains 16 residues. CDR3 coding DNA: TGTGCCAGCAGCCACCTACGAGGGGGCGCTGAACTTGGAGCTTTCTTT. As protein: CASSHLRGGAELGAFF.

This clone was seen once. This chain connects TRBV15 to TRBJ1-5; 8 bases align to TRBD1. The junction had 11 bases not matched to a gene; V was cut back by 4 bases and J by 12 bases. The CDR3 has 14 amino acids. CDR1 is LNHNV, CDR2 YYDKDF, per germline (reference sequence). The CDR3 protein is CATSKGTGSSYQHF. The CDR3 bases are TGTGCCACCAGCAAGGGGACAGGCTCAAGCTACCAGCATTTT.

The CDR3 loop is CASSLVAEYGYTF. CDR3 bases: TGTGCCAGCAGCTTGGTAGCAGAGTATGGCTACACCTTC. The chain carries TRBV5-4 and TRBJ1-2, with unresolved D. The CDR3 spans 13 residues. The germline gives CDR1 SGHNT, CDR2 YYREEE (reference sequence). V shed 0 bases and J shed 5 bases, with 8 bases lying between them.

The chain joins TRBV5-1 to TRBJ2-5, with D possibly matching TRBD2 (6 bases). The V end lost 6 bases, the J end lost 2 bases, and 8 bases lay between the germline ends. The CDR3 is 12 amino acids. Germline lookup yields CDR1 SGHRS and CDR2 YFSETQ. The CDR3 coding sequence is TGCGCCAGCATGGGGGGACAAGAGACCCAGTACTTC. This codes for CASMGGQETQYF.

V gene TRBV5-1 combines with J gene TRBJ1-1; D gene ambiguous. Germline CDR1 is SGHRS and CDR2 is YFSETQ. V was trimmed by 5 bases and J by 1 base, leaving 12 bases between them. This CDR3 has 14 residues. The CDR3 nucleotides read TGCGCCAGCAGGGGCATGGGTGGGAACACTGAAGCTTTCTTT. Encoded protein: CASRGMGGNTEAFF.

This clone was counted once. The gene calls are TRBV10-3 and TRBJ2-1; the match to TRBD1 covers 8 bases. The CDR3 is made up of 15 amino acids. Germline values: CDR1 ENHRY, CDR2 SYGVKD. Losses at the gene ends were 6 bases for V and 4 bases for J; bases not matched to a gene: 8. CDR3 protein: CAIRGAGTGYNEQFF. CDR3 nucleotides: TGTGCCATCAGGGGAGCCGGGACAGGATACAATGAGCAGTTCTTC.

The chain recombines TRBV19 with TRBJ2-1; D remains unclear. The germline CDR1 and CDR2 sequences are LNHDA and SQIVND (reference sequence). The CDR3 length is 13 residues. Deletions cut 4 bases from V and 2 bases from J, with 6 bases between. CDR3 amino acids: CASSTTPYNEQFF. CDR3 bases: TGTGCCAGTAGTACTACCCCCTACAATGAGCAGTTCTTC. Complete variable domain (other parts from reference TRBV19 and TRBJ2-1): DGGITQSPKYLFRKEGQNVTLSCEQNLNHDAMYWYRQDPGQGLRLIYYSQIVNDFQKGDIAEGYSVSREKKESFPLTVTSAQKNPTAFYLCASSTTPYNEQFFGPGTRLTVL.

V gene TRBV7-2 combines with J gene TRBJ1-5, with D maybe TRBD1 (6 bases). The CDR3 is 14 residues long. Germline assignment: CDR1 SGHTA and CDR2 FQGNSA. Trimming stripped 2 bases from V and 5 bases from J, with 10 bases between. CDR3 loop: CASSLKQGYQPQHF. The DNA for the CDR3 is TGTGCCAGCAGCTTAAAACAGGGATATCAGCCCCAGCATTTT. Full variable domain (missing parts from reference TRBV7-2 and TRBJ1-5): GAGVSQSPSNKVTEKGKDVELRCDPISGHTALYWYRQSLGQGLEFLIYFQGNSAPDKSGLPSDRFSAERTGGSVSTLTIQRTQQEDSAVYLCASSLKQGYQPQHFGDGTRLSIL.

V usage is TRBV4-3 and J usage is TRBJ1-2; the D is unclear. The CDR3 sequence is 14 residues long. Germline V lookup: CDR1 LGHNA, CDR2 YSLEER. Trimming took off 1 base at V and 7 bases at J, with 13 bases between the two ends. CDR3 sequence: CASSQVGGSGGYTF. The CDR3 nucleotides are TGCGCCAGCAGCCAAGTCGGAGGGAGCGGTGGCTACACCTTC.

The chain links TRBV2 to TRBJ2-1, with D possibly TRBD2 on 5 matching bases. The CDR3 runs to 16 residues. Germline CDR1 is SNHLY and CDR2 is FYNNEI. Trimming left V 7 bases short and J 0 bases short, with 16 bases between. The CDR3 nucleotides read TGTGCCAGCACCGTCGGCTGGAGGAGCTCCTACAATGAGCAGTTCTTC. Its protein product is CASTVGWRSSYNEQFF.

The chain couples TRBV6-1 to TRBJ2-7; 7 nucleotides agree with TRBD1. There are 13 residues in the CDR3. The germline V gene has CDR1 MNHNS and CDR2 SASEGT. V was clipped by 5 bases and J by 6 bases; unmatched bases: 7. The CDR3 spells CASSRQGSLEQYF. CDR3 sequence (DNA): TGTGCCAGCAGTAGACAGGGTTCCCTCGAGCAGTACTTC.

The rearrangement links TRBV7-9 to TRBJ1-2; 8 bases are shared with TRBD1. V lost 0 bases, J lost 4 bases, and 4 bases stayed unmatched. Germline V lookup: CDR1 SEHNR, CDR2 FQNEAQ (reference sequence). This CDR3 has 15 residues. The CDR3 region is CASSLATGAVYGYTF. DNA of the CDR3: TGTGCCAGCAGCTTAGCGACAGGGGCTGTCTATGGCTACACCTTC. Full variable domain (rest looked up from reference TRBV7-9 and TRBJ1-2): DTGVSQNPRHKITKRGQNVTFRCDPISEHNRLYWYRQTLGQGPEFLTYFQNEAQLEKSRLLSDRFSAERPKGSFSTLEIQRTEQGDSAMYLCASSLATGAVYGYTFGSGTRLTVV.

This clone has only one observation. The genes are TRBV7-6 and TRBJ2-7; TRBD2 is a possible D gene (5 bases). This CDR3 has 16 residues. Germline loops: CDR1 SGHVS, CDR2 FNYEAQ. Trimming removed 1 base at V and 4 bases at J, with 17 bases between. The CDR3 DNA reads as TGTGCCAGCAGCTTAGAAGCCGAGATAGCGTCTTACGAGCAGTACTTC. Encoded protein: CASSLEAEIASYEQYF. The whole variable domain, remainder taken from reference TRBV7-6 and TRBJ2-7, is GAGVSQSPRYKVTKRGQDVALRCDPISGHVSLYWYRQALGQGPEFLTYFNYEAQQDKSGLPNDRFSAERPEGSISTLTIQRTEQRDSAMYRCASSLEAEIASYEQYFGPGTRLTVT.

The chain couples TRBV11-2 to TRBJ2-1; 13 bases fit TRBD2. Germline assignment: CDR1 SGHAT and CDR2 FQNNGV. The V and J ends lost 5 bases and 9 bases, in that order; junction bases with no gene match: 7. CDR3 length: 15 residues. CDR3 DNA sequence: TGTGCCAGCAGCGTCCCGGGACTAGCGGGATCTGAGCAGTTCTTC. It specifies CASSVPGLAGSEQFF.

The rearrangement joins TRBV7-2 to TRBJ2-7, with D tentatively TRBD1 (6 bases). Between the trimmed V and J ends, which lost 4 bases and 4 bases, there was a span of 20 bases. CDR1 SGHTA and CDR2 FQGNSA come from the germline V gene. This CDR3 spans 16 amino acids. Here the CDR3 reads CASSSFSQGTGYEQYF. CDR3 bases: TGTGCCAGCAGCTCCTTCTCCCAGGGGACGGGATACGAGCAGTACTTC.

The CDR3 nucleotides read TGTGCCAGCGGAACGGGGGACCCGCGGCAGTACTTC. It yields the protein CASGTGDPRQYF. This chain connects TRBV2 to TRBJ2-7; possible D gene TRBD2, 6 bases. The V gene lost 8 bases and the J gene lost 9 bases, with 17 bases spanning the gap. Germline CDR1 is SNHLY and CDR2 is FYNNEI. CDR3 length equals 12 residues.

The chain combines TRBV27 with TRBJ2-4; 11 bases are a match to TRBD2. J was trimmed by 3 bases and V by 7 bases; bases with no gene match: 5. The CDR3 spans 15 residues. CDR1 and CDR2 (germline): MNHEY, SMNVEV (reference sequence). The CDR3 sequence is CASKLAGVSKNIQYF. DNA for the CDR3: TGTGCCAGCAAACTAGCGGGAGTGAGCAAAAACATTCAGTACTTC.

This clone was picked up a small number of times. This chain joins TRBV6-5 and TRBJ2-1; 11 nucleotides agree with TRBD1. The germline CDR1 and CDR2 sequences are MNHEY and SVGAGI. The CDR3 runs 16 residues. J gave up 7 bases and V 4 bases, and 9 bases lay outside the gene matches. CDR3 protein: CASSSLGTGGSNEQFF. The CDR3 region has the DNA TGTGCCAGCAGTTCACTCGGGACAGGGGGTTCAAATGAGCAGTTCTTC.

This chain joins TRBV27 and TRBJ1-1; a weak D match, TRBD1 (5 bases). The CDR3 has 15 amino acids. The germline gives CDR1 MNHEY, CDR2 SMNVEV (reference sequence). V was pared by 5 bases and J by 1 base, with 14 bases between. The CDR3: CASSPMTAKNTEAFF. CDR3 nucleotide sequence: TGTGCCAGCAGTCCAATGACAGCAAAGAACACTGAAGCTTTCTTT.

The rearrangement uses TRBV4-2 and TRBJ2-5; 13 nucleotides align to TRBD2. CDR3 size: 16 residues. J was trimmed by 5 bases and V by 4 bases; bases with no gene match: 7. Germline V gene lookup returns CDR1 LGHNA and CDR2 YNFKEQ. The CDR3 loop is CASSPPGLAGSETQYF. For the CDR3, the DNA is TGTGCCAGCAGCCCTCCGGGACTAGCGGGGTCGGAGACCCAGTACTTC.